Listed here are 18 T cell receptor beta chains from one sample, sequenced in a study of shared clonotypes between healthy human individuals. The naive CD8 population came from CD45RO-negative cells selected for CCR7, without terminally differentiated effector memory CD45RA+ cells. Repertoires were generated with immunoSEQ multiplex PCR, while TCRdb's copy carries only in-frame clones and drops some. The sample includes about 590,000 clones, just under 97% of them seen just once. Specimen: naive CD8+ T cells sorted from blood. These receptors were obtained from a woman in her 30s in good health.

The genes are TRBV15 and TRBJ2-2; no definite D call. The CDR3 extends over 18 amino acids. Germline CDR1 LNHNV, CDR2 YYDKDF (reference sequence). Trimming removed 4 bases from V and 5 bases from J, with 23 bases in between. The CDR3 coding sequence is TGTGCCACCAGCATAGGGTACCTAGTGCTCTCCGGAACCGGGGAGCTGTTTTTT. It yields the protein CATSIGYLVLSGTGELFF.

The chain recombines TRBV28 with TRBJ2-3; D gene ambiguous. The germline V and J ends were trimmed by 2 bases and 2 bases, with 14 bases remaining between them. Germline V lookup: CDR1 MDHEN, CDR2 SYDVKM. The CDR3 sequence is 16 residues long. CDR3 in DNA: TGTGCCAGCAGTTTAGTCTGGCGGTACAACACAGATACGCAGTATTTT. As protein: CASSLVWRYNTDTQYF.

V is TRBV2 and J is TRBJ1-4; TRBD1 agrees at 7 bases. The CDR3 length is 14 residues. The germline CDR1 and CDR2 sequences are SNHLY and FYNNEI. The trim removed 5 bases at V and 0 bases at J, leaving 0 bases unmatched. The CDR3 nucleotides read TGTGCCAGCAGTCAGGGGGCAACTAATGAAAAACTGTTTTTT. It codes for CASSQGATNEKLFF.

The rearrangement uses TRBV7-9 and TRBJ2-7; 8 nucleotides agree with TRBD1. V shed 5 bases and J 4 bases; nucleotides not matched to a gene: 7. Germline loops: CDR1 SEHNR, CDR2 FQNEAQ (reference sequence). The CDR3 consists of 14 residues. The CDR3 nucleotides read TGTGCCAGCAGCAGAGGACAGGGCCTTTACGAGCAGTACTTC. Amino acid sequence: CASSRGQGLYEQYF.

This clone was seen just once. The chain is built from TRBV9 and TRBJ2-7; D remains ambiguous. Looked up from germline, CDR1 is SGDLS and CDR2 is YYNGEE. The CDR3 is 13 residues long. V was cut by 3 bases and J by 6 bases, with 13 bases left in between. The CDR3 is CASSADGDLEQYF. The DNA for the CDR3 is TGTGCCAGCAGCGCGGACGGCGACCTCGAGCAGTACTTC.

V and J are TRBV28 and TRBJ1-1; D not certain. V lost 5 bases and J lost 2, with 15 bases in between. The CDR3 sequence is 15 residues long. CDR1 and CDR2 (germline): MDHEN, SYDVKM. CDR3 nucleotide sequence: TGTGCCAGCAGTCCGGTATTCACCTTCAACACTGAAGCTTTCTTT. As protein: CASSPVFTFNTEAFF. Full variable domain (rest looked up from reference TRBV28 and TRBJ1-1): DVKVTQSSRYLVKRTGEKVFLECVQDMDHENMFWYRQDPGLGLRLIYFSYDVKMKEKGDIPEGYSVSREKKERFSLILESASTNQTSMYLCASSPVFTFNTEAFFGQGTRLTVV.

This chain uses TRBV11-2 with TRBJ2-7, with D unresolved. V was shortened by 2 bases and J by 2 bases, with 7 bases between the two germline ends. Germline CDR1 is SGHAT and CDR2 is FQNNGV. The CDR3 covers 13 residues. The CDR3 DNA reads as TGTGCCAGCAGCTTAATGGGCGCCTACGAGCAGTACTTC. This encodes CASSLMGAYEQYF.

The rearrangement uses TRBV7-9 and TRBJ2-7, with TRBD1 as a possible D gene (5 bases). The CDR3 consists of 14 residues. The V end was cut by 4 bases, the J end by 3 bases, with 13 bases between. Germline-derived CDR1 and CDR2 are SEHNR and FQNEAQ (reference sequence). The CDR3 coding sequence is TGTGCCAGCAGCTCACAGGAGTCGCGCTACGAGCAGTACTTC. It specifies CASSSQESRYEQYF.

The gene calls are TRBV7-9 and TRBJ1-1; 9 bases are a match to TRBD1. Germline V gene lookup returns CDR1 SEHNR and CDR2 FQNEAQ (reference sequence). The length of the CDR3 is 13 residues. V was clipped by 3 bases and J by 7 bases; unmatched bases: 3. The CDR3 loop reads CASSFGQGYEAFF. The CDR3 nucleotides read TGTGCCAGCAGCTTTGGACAGGGGTATGAAGCTTTCTTT.

This clone was found once. The chain employs TRBV5-8 and TRBJ2-7, with 8 bases lining up with TRBD2. CDR1 and CDR2 from the germline V gene are SGHTS and YDEGEE. The CDR3 spans 15 residues. J gave up 3 bases and V 0 bases, and 5 bases lay outside the gene matches. The CDR3 loop reads CASSLVREGLYEQYF. The CDR3 nucleotides are TGTGCCAGCAGCTTGGTTCGGGAGGGCCTCTACGAGCAGTACTTC.

The CDR3 DNA reads as TGTGCCAGCAGACCTAATGAGCAGTTCTTC. It is translated as CASRPNEQFF. V and J are TRBV27 and TRBJ2-1, with no clear D. The CDR3 totals 10 residues. The germline V gene has CDR1 MNHEY and CDR2 SMNVEV (reference sequence). The germline V and J ends were trimmed by 6 bases and 7 bases, with 4 bases remaining between them.

V usage is TRBV15 and J usage is TRBJ1-5; weak D call: TRBD1 (5 bases). This CDR3 comprises 15 residues. The V gene lost 3 bases and the J gene lost 0 bases, with 9 bases spanning the gap. The germline CDR1 and CDR2 sequences are LNHNV and YYDKDF (reference sequence). In DNA form, the CDR3 reads TGTGCCACCAGCAGGGGAGGGGTTAGCAATCAGCCCCAGCATTTT. Translating it yields CATSRGGVSNQPQHF.

The V gene is TRBV6-4, the J gene TRBJ2-7; 7 nucleotides line up with TRBD1. The CDR3 totals 15 residues. J was trimmed by 0 bases and V by 7 bases; bases with no gene match: 9. Germline V gives CDR1 MRHNA, CDR2 SNTAGT. The chain's CDR3 is CASTEQGNSSYEQYF. The CDR3 DNA reads as TGTGCCAGCACAGAACAGGGGAACAGCTCCTACGAGCAGTACTTC.

V is TRBV9 and J is TRBJ2-7; D is perhaps TRBD2 (5 bases). CDR1 and CDR2 (germline): SGDLS, YYNGEE. With 4 bases removed from V and 4 bases from J, the gap between germline ends came to 18 bases. This CDR3 has 15 amino acids. The CDR3 nucleotides read TGTGCCAGCAGCACCCTTGCGGGTCCAAAATACGAGCAGTACTTC. The encoded protein is CASSTLAGPKYEQYF.

The CDR3 nucleotides read TGCGCCAGCAGCCAAGCTCTAGCAGGGGCCAGTGAGCAGTTCTTC. Its protein product is CASSQALAGASEQFF. The V call is TRBV4-1, the J call TRBJ2-1, with a possible D match to TRBD1 (6 bases). The CDR3 is made up of 15 amino acids. The germline V and J ends were trimmed by 1 base and 9 bases, with 16 bases remaining between them. Per the germline V gene, CDR1 is MGHRA and CDR2 is YSYEKL.

This clone was seen once. J is TRBJ1-1 and V is TRBV14; D remains unclear. This CDR3 comprises 16 residues. V was cut by 0 bases and J by 1 base, with 12 bases left in between. Germline V lookup: CDR1 SGHDN, CDR2 FVKESK. The CDR3 nucleotides read TGTGCCAGCAGCCAAGATTTTCTCGACGAGAACACTGAAGCTTTCTTT. It yields the protein CASSQDFLDENTEAFF.

The chain carries TRBV2 and TRBJ2-5; 7 positions match TRBD2. The germline V gene has CDR1 SNHLY and CDR2 FYNNEI. This CDR3 has 13 amino acids. V was clipped by 10 bases and J by 4 bases; unmatched bases: 9. This CDR3 is CAIPGAGTETQYF. CDR3 nucleotides: TGTGCCATCCCGGGAGCGGGAACAGAGACCCAGTACTTC. Together with reference TRBV2 and TRBJ2-5, the CDR3 gives the full variable domain: EPEVTQTPSHQVTQMGQEVILRCVPISNHLYFYWYRQILGQKVEFLVSFYNNEISEKSEIFDDQFSVERPDGSNFTLKIRSTKLEDSAMYFCAIPGAGTETQYFGPGTRLLVL.

This clone was seen only once. The chain combines TRBV5-6 with TRBJ2-4, with D perhaps matching TRBD1 (5 bases). Trimming cost V 4 bases and J 6 bases, with 17 bases left between them. Germline CDR1 is SGHDT and CDR2 is YYEEEE. CDR3 length: 15 amino acids. The CDR3 reads CASSHPRGRGNIQYF. In DNA form, the CDR3 reads TGTGCCAGCAGCCACCCAAGGGGAAGGGGAAACATTCAGTACTTC.